What follows is one TCR beta chain and its context. Antigen: not known. The germline gives CDR1 SQVTM, CDR2 ANQGSEA. V lost 6 bases to trimming and J lost 4 bases, with 13 bases between them. The CDR3 covers 13 residues. This sample stems from a study of radiotherapy plus CTLA-4 blockade in lung cancer. Study information: In approximately 17% of patients, objective responses were seen; 31% had disease control. Study findings and constraints: There was expansion of tumor-derived TCR clones in blood after radiotherapy plus ipilimumab.

Those patients who had chemo-refractory metastatic non-small-cell lung cancer were given focal radiation along with CTLA-4 blockade through ipilimumab. Sequencing was performed with immunoSEQ multiplex PCR; in TCRdb, only in-frame clones are kept and a portion is missing. In the table there are 51,000 or so clones, roughly 88% of which are singletons. The chain employs TRBV29-1 and TRBJ2-1; D is ambiguous. The source of this sequence is a human donor with non-small cell lung cancer whose response to radiotherapy plus ipilimumab could not be evaluated. The source was peripheral blood, collected from a patient treated with radiotherapy plus ipilimumab. The CDR3 DNA sequence: TGCAGCGTCCCCTTTTATACTTACAATGAGCAGTTCTTC. Its protein product is CSVPFYTYNEQFF.